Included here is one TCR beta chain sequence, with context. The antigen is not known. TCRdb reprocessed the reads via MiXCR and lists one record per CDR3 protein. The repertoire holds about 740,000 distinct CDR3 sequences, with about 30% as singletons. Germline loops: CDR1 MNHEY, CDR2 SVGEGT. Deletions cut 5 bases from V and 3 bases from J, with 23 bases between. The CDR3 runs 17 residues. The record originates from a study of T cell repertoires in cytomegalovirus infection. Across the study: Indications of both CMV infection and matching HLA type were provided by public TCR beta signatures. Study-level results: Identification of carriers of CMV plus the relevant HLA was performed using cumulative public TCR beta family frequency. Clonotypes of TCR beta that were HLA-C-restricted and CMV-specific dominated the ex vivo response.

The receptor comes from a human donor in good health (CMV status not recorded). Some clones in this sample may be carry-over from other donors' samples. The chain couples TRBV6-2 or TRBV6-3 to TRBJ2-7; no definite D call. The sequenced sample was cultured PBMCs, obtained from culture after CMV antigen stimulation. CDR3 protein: CASSGNRFLPGVYEQYF. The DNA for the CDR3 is TGTGCCAGCAGTGGGAACCGATTCCTACCCGGCGTCTACGAGCAGTACTTC.